This T cell receptor beta chain emerged from a study of cytomegalovirus exposure and HLA in healthy donors. The PCR used 60 Vbeta and 13 Jbeta primers. Sequencing used immunoSEQ multiplex PCR; TCRdb keeps in-frame clones, though not all of them. The repertoire holds around 70,000 clones, with 62% as singletons. V gave up 1 base and J gave up 0 bases, with 6 bases separating them. The CDR3 runs 15 residues. CDR1 and CDR2 (germline): MGHRA, YSYEKL. The sequence was collected from a young man in good health and CMV-seronegative. The sample comprised PBMCs. The chain couples TRBV4-1 to TRBJ1-4; no clear D gene. The CDR3 here is CASSQVHPTNEKLFF. Here the CDR3 DNA reads TGCGCCAGCAGCCAAGTACACCCAACTAATGAAAAACTGTTTTTT.